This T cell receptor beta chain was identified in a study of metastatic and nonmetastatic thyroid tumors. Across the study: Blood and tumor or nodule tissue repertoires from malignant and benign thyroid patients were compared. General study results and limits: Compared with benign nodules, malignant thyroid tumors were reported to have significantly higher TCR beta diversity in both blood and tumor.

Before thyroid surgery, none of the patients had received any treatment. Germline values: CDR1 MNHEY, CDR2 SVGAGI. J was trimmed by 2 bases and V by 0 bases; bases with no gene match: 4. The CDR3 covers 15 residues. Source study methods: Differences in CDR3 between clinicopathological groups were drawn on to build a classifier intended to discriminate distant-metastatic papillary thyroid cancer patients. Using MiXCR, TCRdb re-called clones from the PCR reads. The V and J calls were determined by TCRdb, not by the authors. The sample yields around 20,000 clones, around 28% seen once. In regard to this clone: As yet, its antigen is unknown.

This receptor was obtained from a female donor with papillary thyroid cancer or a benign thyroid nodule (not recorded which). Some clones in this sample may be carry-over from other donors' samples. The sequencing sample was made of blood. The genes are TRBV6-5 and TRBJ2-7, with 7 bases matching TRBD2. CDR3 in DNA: TGTGCCAGCAGTTACTCGGAGGGAGGGGCCTACGAGCAGTACTTC. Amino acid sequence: CASSYSEGGAYEQYF.